The T cell receptor beta chain under discussion was sequenced for a study of cytomegalovirus exposure and HLA in healthy donors (dated by TCRdb to the late 2010s). Concerning the study at large: An earlier analysis of several hundred of the donors reported about 280 Gb of sequence data and some 110 million unique TCR beta sequences obtained from some 200 million T cells. The later analysis used no new phenotypic data to find candidate immune exposures, relying instead on TCR beta sequences and their occurrence across donors. Four or five DR-DQ haplotypes were treated as single units for association and clustering because of strong linkage in the cohort. Genome-wide SNP genotypes for about 55% of the roughly 670 donors were used in a later genetic analysis, which treated that subset as a discovery cohort. All discovery cohort repertoires had been generated on a single sequencing platform. An earlier analysis of roughly 600 of the donors used high-throughput TCR beta sequencing to judge whether each TCR beta V gene segment behaved as functional or pseudogenic. The number of typed donors differed by locus: about 620-640 for A, B, C, DRB1 and DQB1; 522 for DQA1; 606 for DPA1; and roughly 450 for DPB1. Both class I and class II loci were covered by HLA typing, at four-digit resolution. Approximately 310 gigabases of sequencing data and tens of millions of unique TCR sequences made up an early release that covered around 640 HLA-typed donors. The study aimed to test whether cataloging public T cell receptors could reveal signatures of past pathogen exposure. The genetic ancestry cluster associated with self-reported Caucasian donors included 81% of the approximately 430 genotyped donors. Donor age, sex, ethnicity and CMV serostatus were compiled alongside the repertoire data. To predict cytomegalovirus infection status, the study brought together high-throughput TCR immunosequencing, statistical association of individual TCRs with disease status, and machine learning. Across roughly 420 genotyped donors of the cohort, an average of about 200,000 unique TCR beta nucleotide sequences per donor were sequenced, and 15% to 20% of those sequences were non-productive. To study patterns of TCR occurrence, a later analysis re-analyzed previously published TCR beta repertoires from 600 to 750 donors and added high-resolution HLA genotyping. The study used immunosequencing to profile the T cell repertoires of approximately 630 subjects and linked those repertoires to cytomegalovirus serostatus. A separate validation cohort of roughly 130 different subjects was used in addition to the approximately 640-subject first cohort.

Libraries were made using the immunoSEQ multiplex PCR assay. For the multiplex PCR, a mixture combining 60 forward primers for TCR Vbeta segments and 13 reverse primers for TCR Jbeta segments was used. The CDR3 region of rearranged TCR beta genes was amplified from genomic DNA by a multiplex PCR assay. The Illumina HiSeq System was used to sequence the amplified TCR beta libraries as 87-base-pair reads. Turning to the authors' computational methods: Across the 500 to 850 repertoires, a later analysis counted roughly 84 million unique TCR beta chains, 8.5 million to 12 million of which were shared by at least two donors. A nearest-neighbor algorithm error-corrected the raw reads and collapsed the reads into unique sequences, merging closely related sequences to remove PCR and sequencing errors. Alignment of CDR3 sequences to IMGT reference sequences was used to assign V, D and J gene segments. For a sequence to be retained, a match of at least six nucleotides was required to both a V gene segment and a J gene segment. Rearrangements were called productive when the CDR3 lacked stop codons and stayed in frame with V and J; all others were non-productive. Following IMGT convention, CDR3 was defined as the stretch from the second conserved V-encoded cysteine to the conserved J-encoded phenylalanine. Sequences without an unambiguous match to a single V gene segment were excluded from the earlier analysis of about 640 of the donors. In an earlier analysis of roughly 500 of the donors, V segments were called functional above 56.7% productive rearrangements and were called segregating when the between-donor standard deviation exceeded 5%. A statistical classification framework was built for diagnosing cytomegalovirus status from the catalog of TCR beta chain sequences. V and J gene assignment, in a later analysis, came from comparing TCR nucleotide sequences with IMGT/GENE-DB human TR gene sequences. The TCRdist pipeline was used in a later analysis to assign CDR3 sequences and most-parsimonious VDJ recombination scenarios. In a later analysis, each TCR beta chain was defined by its CDR3 amino acid sequence together with its V-gene family, and reads without a unique V-gene family were excluded. As a way to deal with suspected cross-contamination and a sequencing artifact, a later analysis dropped approximately 590 nucleotide sequences that were highly shared and had low generation probability. For each public chain, a later analysis derived a clonal expansion index from normalized ranks of inferred template counts within each repertoire. Generation probabilities in a later analysis came from a VDJ recombination model fitted to out-of-frame rearrangements, and those results were checked against IGoR. In a later analysis, TCR-TCR, TCR-HLA and TCR-CMV co-occurrence was scored with hypergeometric tests, and a repertoire-size bias correction was applied to TCR pairs. A later analysis estimated false discovery rates by permuting HLA or CMV assignments 20 times. In a later analysis, co-occurring TCRs were grouped with DBSCAN, and TCRdist sequence similarity was added when clustering was performed within HLA-allele-positive subsets. Repertoires with fewer than 30,000 or more than 120,000 public chains, plus five repertoires with anomalous nucleotide sharing, were excluded from co-occurrence clustering. In its TCRdb copy, this immuneACCESS table keeps in-frame sequences only and misses some clones. Where compared with another copy, unresolved V genes explain less than half of these, and the others have no known cause. V and J calls and clone size are as listed in that table; D and trimming were resolved from the DNA. The sample table holds about 130,000 clones, of which about four fifths were seen once. In total, the top ten clones hold about 0.74% of the sample.

In total, approximately 690 healthy bone marrow donors made up the cohort. All cohort members were sampled while nominally healthy, although unrecorded immune exposures were likely present. The donor tested CMV seronegative and was one of the 352 seronegative cohort members. A peripheral blood sample was provided by each donor, and peripheral blood mononuclear cells were used for TCR beta sequencing. Genomic DNA was extracted from the blood cell samples with the Qiagen DNeasy Blood Extraction Kit. From the cysteine up to the phenylalanine, the CDR3 has a length of 16 residues. Only the CDR3 DNA is retained, 48 bases long and in frame from the first base. The germline ends are 16 bases apart after V is trimmed by 6 bases and J by 0 bases. The CDR1 and CDR2 encoded by the germline V gene (reference sequence) are LNHDA and SQIVND. Comment on this clone: Its specific antigen is unknown. No per-base quality is available; no much larger clone lies one base away.

The paper's findings and limits, for the study overall: A later analysis reported that several top co-occurrence clusters appeared linked to parvovirus B19, influenza, CMV and Epstein-Barr virus. Sequencing depth was assumed to be roughly uniform across donors in the presence/absence analyses, though that assumption may not hold. The only immune exposure information available for the cohort was CMV serostatus. Most TCR sequences were seen in very few donors, while some public TCRs were found in many individuals. Because the 87-base-pair reads could not distinguish some IMGT-functional V segments, including TRBV6-2 and TRBV6-3, those segments were excluded. The classifier was reported to diagnose cytomegalovirus status with high specificity and sensitivity in both the original and validation cohorts. In a later genetic analysis, fewer N-insertions in productive TCRs were reported among donors in an Asian-associated ancestry cluster than the roughly 640-donor mean. Correlated functional status among segregating V segments might be attributable to linkage disequilibrium, but an unknown experimental factor could not be ruled out. The cohort was sequenced for TCR beta chains only, and without alpha or paired-chain data the features that could be detected were limited. Assigning TCR associations to individual alleles was difficult when HLA alleles, especially DR and DQ, strongly co-occurred. The study listed 150 to 200 TCR beta chains as associated with cytomegalovirus. HLA typing was unavailable for some donors at each locus, so association tests used only the typed subset. A later genetic analysis associated a missense DCLRE1C variant with V-gene and J-gene trimming of TCR beta chains, and an independent cohort replicated the association. Over 15 rarely observed V segments, including chromosome 9 orphons, were excluded from the earlier analysis of just under 600 of the donors because counts were too low. The authors suggested that the approach could potentially be extended to other disease states and immunological phenotypes. In an earlier analysis of approximately 590 of the donors, most TCR beta V segments appeared in productive rearrangements about 87% or about 30% of the time, broadly matching IMGT annotations. A later analysis found that HLA-associated TCR beta chains were more clonally expanded and had lower generation probabilities than equally common non-associated chains. In a later analysis, TCR association rates were found to vary across HLA loci, with the most associated TCRs seen for DRB1 alleles and the fewest for HLA-C alleles. Most CMV-associated TCR beta chains appeared to be HLA-restricted in a later analysis, and the HLA associations seemed to be driven largely by CMV exposure. A cluster of highly shared sequence variants was judged likely to represent a technical artifact of the sequencing pipeline. A later analysis associated 15,000 to 20,000 TCR beta sequences with specific HLA alleles at a false discovery rate of 0.05. A few of the identified cytomegalovirus-associated TCR beta chains were confirmed in vitro to be specific for cytomegalovirus antigens. A further reported finding was that TCR beta sequences accurately predicted the HLA-A and HLA-B alleles for most subjects in the first cohort.

The receptor chain draws on TRBV19 and TRBJ2-3; possibly the D gene is TRBD2, per 6 matching bases. Sample: PBMCs. The origin of this receptor is a man between 18 and 29 years old in good health and CMV-seronegative. The sequenced DNA is TGTGCCAGTAGCCGCACTAGCAGTCCTAGCACAGATACGCAGTATTTT. The resulting protein is CASSRTSSPSTDTQYF.